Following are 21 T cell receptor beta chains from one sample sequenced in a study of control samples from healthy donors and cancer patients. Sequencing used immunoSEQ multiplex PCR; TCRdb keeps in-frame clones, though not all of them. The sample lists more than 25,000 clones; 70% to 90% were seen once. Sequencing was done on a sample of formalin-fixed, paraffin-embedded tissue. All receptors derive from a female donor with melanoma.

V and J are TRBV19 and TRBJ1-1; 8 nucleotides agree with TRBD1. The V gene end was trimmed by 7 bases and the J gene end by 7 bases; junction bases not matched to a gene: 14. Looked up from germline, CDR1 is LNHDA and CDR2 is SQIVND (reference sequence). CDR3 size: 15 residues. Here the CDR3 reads CASTPGGRGLGEAFF. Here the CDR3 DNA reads TGTGCCAGTACCCCCGGCGGCAGGGGGCTTGGTGAAGCTTTCTTT.

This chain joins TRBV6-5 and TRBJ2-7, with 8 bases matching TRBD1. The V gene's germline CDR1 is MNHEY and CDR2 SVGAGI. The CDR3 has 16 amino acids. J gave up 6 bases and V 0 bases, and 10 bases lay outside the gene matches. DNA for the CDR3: TGTGCCAGCAGTTACTCGAAGCAGGGGGCTCCCATCGAGCAGTACTTC. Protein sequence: CASSYSKQGAPIEQYF.

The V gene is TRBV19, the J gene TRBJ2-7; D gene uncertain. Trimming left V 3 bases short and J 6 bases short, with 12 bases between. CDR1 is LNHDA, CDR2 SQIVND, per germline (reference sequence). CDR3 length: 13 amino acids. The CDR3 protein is CASSMRSSAEQYF. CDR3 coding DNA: TGTGCCAGTAGTATGAGGTCCTCCGCCGAGCAGTACTTC.

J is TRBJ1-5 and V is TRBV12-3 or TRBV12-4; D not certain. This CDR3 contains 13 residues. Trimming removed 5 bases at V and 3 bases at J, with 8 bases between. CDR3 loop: CASSPGFNQPQHF. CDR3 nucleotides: TGTGCCAGCAGTCCCGGGTTCAATCAGCCCCAGCATTTT.

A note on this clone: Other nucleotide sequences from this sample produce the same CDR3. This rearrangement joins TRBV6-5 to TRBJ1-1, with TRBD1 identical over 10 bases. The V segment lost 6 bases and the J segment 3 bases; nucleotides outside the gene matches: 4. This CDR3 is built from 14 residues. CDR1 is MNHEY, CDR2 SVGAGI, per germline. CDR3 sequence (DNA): TGTGCCAGCAGCGAGGACAGGGGGGACACTGAAGCTTTCTTT. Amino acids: CASSEDRGDTEAFF.

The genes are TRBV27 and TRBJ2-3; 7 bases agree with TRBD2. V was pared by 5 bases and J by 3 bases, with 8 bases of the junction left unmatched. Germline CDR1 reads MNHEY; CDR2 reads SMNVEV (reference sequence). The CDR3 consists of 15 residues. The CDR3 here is CASSPLGRRTDTQYF. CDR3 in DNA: TGTGCCAGCAGTCCTCTCGGGAGGAGGACAGATACGCAGTATTTT.

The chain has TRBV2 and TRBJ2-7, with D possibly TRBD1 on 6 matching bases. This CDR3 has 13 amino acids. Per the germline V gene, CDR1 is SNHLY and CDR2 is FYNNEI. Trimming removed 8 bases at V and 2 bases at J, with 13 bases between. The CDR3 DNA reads TGTGCCAGCGAACAGGGCATAGCCTACGAGCAGTACTTC. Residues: CASEQGIAYEQYF.

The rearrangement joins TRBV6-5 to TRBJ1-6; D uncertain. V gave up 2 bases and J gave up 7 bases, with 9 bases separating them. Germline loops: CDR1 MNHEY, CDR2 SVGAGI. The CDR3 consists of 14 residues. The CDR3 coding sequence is TGTGCCAGCAGTTACCGGGCTGGGAATTCACCCCTCCACTTT. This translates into CASSYRAGNSPLHF.

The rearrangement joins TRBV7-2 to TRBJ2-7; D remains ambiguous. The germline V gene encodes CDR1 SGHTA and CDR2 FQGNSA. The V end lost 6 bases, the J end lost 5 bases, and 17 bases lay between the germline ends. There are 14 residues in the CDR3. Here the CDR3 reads CASRAPPRPDEQYF. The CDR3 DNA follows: TGTGCCAGCAGGGCCCCCCCTCGCCCCGACGAGCAGTACTTC.

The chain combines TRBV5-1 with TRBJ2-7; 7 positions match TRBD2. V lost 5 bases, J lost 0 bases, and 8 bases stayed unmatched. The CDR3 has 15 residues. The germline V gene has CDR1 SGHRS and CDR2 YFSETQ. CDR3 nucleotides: TGCGCCAGCAGAAACTCAGCGGGACGCTCCTACGAGCAGTACTTC. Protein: CASRNSAGRSYEQYF.

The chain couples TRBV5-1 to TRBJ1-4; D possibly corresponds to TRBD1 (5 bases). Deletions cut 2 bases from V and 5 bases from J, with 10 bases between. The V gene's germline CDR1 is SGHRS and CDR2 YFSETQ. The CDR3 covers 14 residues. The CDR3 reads CASSFGGSNEKLFF. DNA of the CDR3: TGCGCCAGCAGCTTTGGGGGGTCGAATGAAAAACTGTTTTTT.

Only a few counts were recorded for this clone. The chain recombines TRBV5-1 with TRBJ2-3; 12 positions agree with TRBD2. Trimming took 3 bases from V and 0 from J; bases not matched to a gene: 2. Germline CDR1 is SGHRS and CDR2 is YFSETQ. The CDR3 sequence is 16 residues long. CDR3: CASSWGTSGSTDTQYF. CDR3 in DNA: TGCGCCAGCAGCTGGGGGACTAGCGGGAGCACAGATACGCAGTATTTT.

The CDR3 sequence is CASSKTGVGNQPQHF. The CDR3 DNA is TGTGCCAGTAGTAAGACAGGGGTAGGGAATCAGCCCCAGCATTTT. This chain joins TRBV19 and TRBJ1-5; 8 nucleotides align to TRBD1. Germline assignment: CDR1 LNHDA and CDR2 SQIVND (reference sequence). The CDR3 length is 15 residues. Trimming at V came to 4 bases and at J to 4 bases, leaving 6 bases not matched to a gene.

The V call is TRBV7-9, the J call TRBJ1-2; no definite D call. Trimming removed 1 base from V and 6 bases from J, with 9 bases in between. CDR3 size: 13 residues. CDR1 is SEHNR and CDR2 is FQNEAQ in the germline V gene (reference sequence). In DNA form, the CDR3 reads TGTGCCAGCAGCTTAGACACAGATCATGGCTACACCTTC. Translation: CASSLDTDHGYTF.

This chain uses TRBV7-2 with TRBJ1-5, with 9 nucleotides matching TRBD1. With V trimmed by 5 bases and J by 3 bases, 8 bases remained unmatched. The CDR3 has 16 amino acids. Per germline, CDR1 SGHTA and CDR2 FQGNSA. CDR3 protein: CASSPTGGWNNQPQHF. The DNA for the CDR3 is TGTGCCAGCAGCCCGACAGGGGGATGGAACAATCAGCCCCAGCATTTT.

In DNA form, the CDR3 reads TGCGCCAGCAGCCAAGGACCAGCCCCAAAAACTGAAGCTTTCTTT. It is translated as CASSQGPAPKTEAFF. This rearrangement joins TRBV4-1 to TRBJ1-1, with D unresolved. From germline, CDR1 is MGHRA and CDR2 YSYEKL. The CDR3 covers 15 residues. V was pared by 1 base and J by 5 bases, with 14 bases between.

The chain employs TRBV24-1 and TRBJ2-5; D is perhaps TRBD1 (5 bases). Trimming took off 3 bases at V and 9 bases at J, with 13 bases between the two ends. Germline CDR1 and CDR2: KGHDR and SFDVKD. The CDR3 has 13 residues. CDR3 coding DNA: TGTGCCACCAGTGATGGGGCTGTAGGGGCCCAGTACTTC. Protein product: CATSDGAVGAQYF.

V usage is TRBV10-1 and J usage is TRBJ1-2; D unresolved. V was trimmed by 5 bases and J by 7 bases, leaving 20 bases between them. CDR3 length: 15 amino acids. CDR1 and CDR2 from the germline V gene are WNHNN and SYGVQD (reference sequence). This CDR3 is CASSPPKGPRSGYTF. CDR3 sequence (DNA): TGCGCCAGCAGTCCCCCCAAGGGCCCCCGCTCTGGCTACACCTTC.

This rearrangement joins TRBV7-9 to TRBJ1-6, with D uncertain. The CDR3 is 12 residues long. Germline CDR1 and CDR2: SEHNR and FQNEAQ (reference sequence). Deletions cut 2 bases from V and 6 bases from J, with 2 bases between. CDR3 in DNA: TGTGCCAGCAGCTTAACTAATTCACCCCTCCACTTT. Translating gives CASSLTNSPLHF.

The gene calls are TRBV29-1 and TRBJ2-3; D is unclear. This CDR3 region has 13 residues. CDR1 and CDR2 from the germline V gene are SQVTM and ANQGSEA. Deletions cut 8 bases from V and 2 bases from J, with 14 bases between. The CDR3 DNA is TGCAGCCTTGGTCTTACCACCACAGATACGCAGTATTTT. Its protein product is CSLGLTTTDTQYF.

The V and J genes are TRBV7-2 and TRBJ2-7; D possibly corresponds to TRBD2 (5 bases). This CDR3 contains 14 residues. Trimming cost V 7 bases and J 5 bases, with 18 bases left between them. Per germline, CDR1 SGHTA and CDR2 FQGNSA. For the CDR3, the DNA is TGTGCCAGCACCTATAGTGGGAGTGGGAACGAGCAGTACTTC. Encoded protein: CASTYSGSGNEQYF.